A selection of T cell receptor beta chains follows, all from one sample in a study of CD8+ T cells in alopecia areata. Clones were read by immunoSEQ multiplex PCR, and TCRdb kept only the in-frame ones, dropping some. The table includes approximately 280,000 clones, roughly 64% detected once. The source was CD4+ T cells sorted from blood, collected at week 24, from a patient treated with tofacitinib. These TCRs come from a human donor with alopecia areata. Each CDR3 is given with its conserved first and last residue. D genes are given only for firm matches. Only part of the rows carry a size: once, few, many, or a class if the clone is expanded.

V gene,CDR3 length,clone size,D gene,J gene,CDR3 protein,CDR3 DNA
TRBV7-3,15,-,-,TRBJ1-6,CASSPTGPDNSPLHF,TGTGCCAGCAGCCCCACGGGACCAGATAATTCACCCCTCCACTTT
TRBV30,13,few,-,TRBJ2-7,CAWSRTRLLEQYF,TGTGCCTGGAGCCGGACGCGTTTGCTCGAGCAGTACTTC
TRBV30,15,-,-,TRBJ2-1,CAWSASGGLAREILF,TGTGCCTGGAGCGCATCCGGGGGCTTGGCTCGAGAAATCCTCTTC
TRBV19,15,-,TRBD1,TRBJ2-5,CASSTGQGAGETQYF,TGTGCCAGTAGTACCGGACAGGGGGCAGGGGAGACCCAGTACTTC
TRBV4-1,16,-,-,TRBJ1-4,CASSQDPAGRDEKLFF,TGCGCCAGCAGCCAAGATCCCGCGGGGAGGGATGAAAAACTGTTTTTT
TRBV30,11,-,-,TRBJ2-7,CAWSVNYEQYF,TGTGCCTGGAGTGTTAATTACGAGCAGTACTTC
TRBV5-1,14,-,TRBD1,TRBJ2-7,CASSPDRESYEQYF,TGCGCCAGCAGCCCAGACAGGGAGTCCTACGAGCAGTACTTC
TRBV30,13,-,-,TRBJ2-5,CAWSVGGGETQYF,TGTGCCTGGAGTGTAGGGGGAGGGGAGACCCAGTACTTC
TRBV13,14,-,-,TRBJ1-6,CASSRGQTNSPLHF,TGTGCCAGCAGCCGGGGACAAACGAATTCACCCCTCCACTTT
TRBV10-3,15,few,-,TRBJ2-7,CAISDYRDGTYEQYF,TGTGCCATCAGTGATTATCGGGACGGAACCTACGAGCAGTACTTC
TRBV5-1,14,few,TRBD1,TRBJ1-2,CASSFGQGGGGYTF,TGCGCCAGCAGCTTTGGACAGGGTGGAGGCGGCTACACCTTC
TRBV29-1,15,few,-,TRBJ2-6,CSVGPLHSGANVLTF,TGCAGCGTTGGCCCGCTACACTCTGGGGCCAACGTCCTGACTTTC
TRBV6-5,14,-,-,TRBJ2-7,CASSPRWGHYEQYF,TGTGCCAGCAGTCCCCGGTGGGGCCACTACGAGCAGTACTTC
TRBV30,12,-,-,TRBJ1-6,CAWSSRGRSLHF,TGTGCCTGGAGTTCGAGGGGCCGGTCCCTCCACTTT
TRBV9,14,-,TRBD2,TRBJ2-5,CASSVRTSGETQYF,TGTGCCAGCAGCGTACGGACTAGCGGCGAGACCCAGTACTTC
TRBV4-1,15,-,TRBD1,TRBJ1-1,CASSQLVQGGTEAFF,TGCGCCAGCAGCCAACTGGTACAGGGGGGCACTGAAGCTTTCTTT
TRBV2,14,once,-,TRBJ1-3,CASRGTVSGNTIYF,TGTGCCAGCAGGGGGACTGTCTCTGGAAACACCATATATTTT
TRBV29-1,14,-,TRBD1,TRBJ2-2,CSVQTGTGTGELFF,TGCAGCGTGCAGACCGGGACAGGGACCGGGGAGCTGTTTTTT
TRBV7-2,14,few,-,TRBJ1-2,CASLTWGGGYGYTF,TGTGCCAGCCTCACGTGGGGAGGAGGCTATGGCTACACCTTC
TRBV30,18,few,-,TRBJ1-1,CAWSGLRDGNVRNTEAFF,TGTGCCTGGAGTGGACTTCGGGACGGGAACGTGAGGAACACTGAAGCTTTCTTT
TRBV28,14,-,-,TRBJ2-3,CASSLDRSTDTQYF,TGTGCCAGCAGCCTAGACAGGAGCACAGATACGCAGTATTTT
TRBV11-1,13,-,-,TRBJ2-5,CASSFQGPETQYF,TGTGCCAGCAGCTTCCAGGGGCCGGAGACCCAGTACTTC
TRBV15,12,-,-,TRBJ1-2,CATSRVRGDHTF,TGTGCCACCAGCAGAGTCCGGGGCGACCACACCTTC
TRBV18,16,few,-,TRBJ2-1,CASSPQRVRGGNEQFF,TGTGCCAGCTCACCACAGCGGGTCCGGGGCGGAAATGAGCAGTTCTTC
TRBV4-1,14,-,-,TRBJ2-1,CASTGDYTFGEQFF,-
TRBV30,16,-,-,TRBJ2-1,CAWTQNRVPSPWEQFF,TGTGCCTGGACTCAGAACCGGGTCCCATCTCCATGGGAGCAGTTCTTC
TRBV18,14,-,-,TRBJ1-2,CASSPGESSYGYTF,TGTGCCAGCTCACCAGGGGAATCCTCATATGGCTACACCTTC
TRBV5-4,15,-,TRBD2,TRBJ2-7,CASSAGETGTYEQYF,TGTGCCAGCAGCGCGGGGGAAACTGGGACCTACGAGCAGTACTTC
TRBV5-1,14,-,-,TRBJ1-1,CASSLEGLNTEAFF,TGCGCCAGCAGCTTGGAGGGGCTGAACACTGAAGCTTTCTTT
TRBV7-2,14,-,-,TRBJ1-2,CASSLEARSYGYTF,TGTGCCAGCAGCTTAGAGGCCAGGTCCTATGGCTACACCTTC
TRBV30,14,few,-,TRBJ1-1,CAWSYFGRGTEAFF,TGTGCCTGGAGTTATTTTGGCAGGGGCACTGAAGCTTTCTTT
TRBV14,12,-,-,TRBJ1-1,CASSQVKPEAFF,TGTGCCAGCAGCCAAGTTAAACCTGAAGCTTTCTTT